This T cell receptor (beta chain) is drawn from a study of T cell responses to AZD1222 COVID-19 vaccine. The wider study: Analyses pooled second doses at about 4 or about 12 weeks.

General observations from the study: Recipients of two AZD1222 doses showed rising Spike-specific TCR breadth and depth. Among the donors, most were white British and more were female, and clonal diversity was possibly underestimated.

The CDR3 length is 13 residues. Trimming left V 8 bases short and J 8 bases short, with 16 bases between. CDR1 and CDR2 (germline): SNHLY, FYNNEI. On this clone: No antigen is known for it.

TCRdb's copy holds only in-frame clones and misses some; the assay was immunoSEQ multiplex PCR. The table records around 150,000 clones, approximately 94% of them present only once. Source: peripheral blood, taken on day 0 of AZD1222 vaccination. This chain joins TRBV2 and TRBJ2-1; D perhaps matches TRBD2 (6 bases). This TCR was recovered from an adult in good health. The CDR3 region has the DNA TGTGCCAGCCCGGGACTCCTTATCGATGAGCAGTTCTTC. Translating it yields CASPGLLIDEQFF. Together with reference TRBV2 and TRBJ2-1, the CDR3 gives the full variable domain: EPEVTQTPSHQVTQMGQEVILRCVPISNHLYFYWYRQILGQKVEFLVSFYNNEISEKSEIFDDQFSVERPDGSNFTLKIRSTKLEDSAMYFCASPGLLIDEQFFGPGTRLTVL.